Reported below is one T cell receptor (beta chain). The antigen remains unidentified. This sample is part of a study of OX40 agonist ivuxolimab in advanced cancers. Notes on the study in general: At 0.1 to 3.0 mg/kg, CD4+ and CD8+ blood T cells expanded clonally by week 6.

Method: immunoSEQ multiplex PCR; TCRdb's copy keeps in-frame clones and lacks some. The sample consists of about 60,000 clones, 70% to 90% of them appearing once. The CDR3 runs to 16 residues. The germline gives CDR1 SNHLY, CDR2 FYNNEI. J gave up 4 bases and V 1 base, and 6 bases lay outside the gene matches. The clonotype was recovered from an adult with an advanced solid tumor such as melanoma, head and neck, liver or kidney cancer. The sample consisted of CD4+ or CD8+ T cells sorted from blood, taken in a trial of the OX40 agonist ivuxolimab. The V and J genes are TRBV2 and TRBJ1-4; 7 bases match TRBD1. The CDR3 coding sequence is TGTGCCAGCAGTGAAGTGTGGGCAGGGGGTAATGAAAAACTGTTTTTT. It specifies CASSEVWAGGNEKLFF.